This T cell receptor (beta chain) emerged from a study of cytomegalovirus exposure and HLA in healthy donors. PCR primers comprised 60 Vbeta and 13 Jbeta primers. Libraries were prepared by immunoSEQ multiplex PCR; TCRdb keeps only in-frame clonotypes and omits some of them. The sample holds about 100,000 clones, about 77% seen once. Germline V lookup: CDR1 SSHAT, CDR2 FNYEAQ (reference sequence). CDR3 length: 16 amino acids. Concerning this clone itself: One end of the junction does not line up with germline, which may come from a read error.

This sequence originates from a woman between 45 and 60 years old in good health and CMV-seropositive. The V gene is TRBV7-7, the J gene TRBJ2-1; 7 bases fit TRBD1. The sample taken for sequencing was PBMCs. For the CDR3, the DNA is TGTGCTAGCAGCTTAGCGAGAGGGGGCAAGTACAATGAGCAGTTCTTC. This sequence encodes CASSLARGGKYNEQFF.